Following are 19 T cell receptor beta chains from one sample sequenced in a study of response to subunit inactivated influenza vaccine. TCRdb redid the calling of the RT-PCR reads with MiXCR, one entry per CDR3 protein. The sample includes 800,000 or so distinct CDR3 sequences, roughly 20% seen only once; the top ten take approximately 10%. Material: PBMCs from blood, obtained roughly 5 days after vaccination. These receptors all stem from a man aged 45 to 65 who received an inactivated influenza vaccine.

This clonotype was seen more than once but under ten times. The chain links TRBV27 to TRBJ2-1, with D possibly matching TRBD2 (6 bases). The CDR3 length is 14 residues. Trimming pared 5 bases from V and 10 bases from J, leaving 18 bases between. The germline V gene encodes CDR1 MNHEY and CDR2 SMNVEV (reference sequence). The CDR3 DNA reads as TGTGCCAGCAGTCCAGCCGGGGGAGGCTGGGAGCAGTTCTTC. Protein sequence: CASSPAGGGWEQFF.

The CDR3 DNA reads TGCAGCGTTGAAGGACAGGTGGCGAACATTCAGTACTTC. The encoded protein is CSVEGQVANIQYF. The genes are TRBV29-1 and TRBJ2-4, with a weak D call TRBD1 (6 bases). Germline CDR1 and CDR2: SQVTM and ANQGSEA. V was clipped by 1 base and J by 7 bases, with 11 bases between them. The CDR3 covers 13 residues. The whole variable domain, remainder taken from reference TRBV29-1 and TRBJ2-4, is SAVISQKPSRDICQRGTSLTIQCQVDSQVTMMFWYRQQPGQSLTLIATANQGSEATYESGFVIDKFPISRPNLTFSTLTVSNMSPEDSSIYLCSVEGQVANIQYFGAGTRLSVL.

In this sample, this clonotype turned up a few times. V usage is TRBV7-2 and J usage is TRBJ2-1; no clear D gene. V was trimmed by 5 bases and J by 2 bases, leaving 13 bases between them. CDR1 SGHTA and CDR2 FQGNSA come from the germline V gene. There are 15 residues in the CDR3. This CDR3 is CASSQMSGTYNEQFF. The CDR3 region has the DNA TGTGCCAGCAGCCAGATGTCGGGCACCTACAATGAGCAGTTCTTC.

This chain uses TRBV20-1 with TRBJ2-3; 7 bases line up with TRBD1. J lost 6 bases, V lost 0 bases, and 6 bases had no gene match. Germline values: CDR1 DFQATT, CDR2 SNEGSKA (reference sequence). This CDR3 is built from 14 residues. The CDR3 DNA sequence: TGCAGTGCTAGAGAAAAGACAGGGATCGATACGCAGTATTTT. Translated: CSAREKTGIDTQYF.

This clonotype was found many times. This rearrangement joins TRBV20-1 to TRBJ1-1; 11 positions match TRBD1. Losses at the gene ends were 3 bases for V and 1 base for J; bases not matched to a gene: 4. There are 15 residues in the CDR3. Per the germline V gene, CDR1 is DFQATT and CDR2 is SNEGSKA (reference sequence). This CDR3 is CSASRDRGWNTEAFF. The CDR3 DNA sequence: TGCAGTGCTAGCCGGGACAGGGGGTGGAACACTGAAGCTTTCTTT.

This clonotype has just a few counts. The chain carries TRBV19 and TRBJ1-5; no reliable D call. Germline CDR1 reads LNHDA; CDR2 reads SQIVND (reference sequence). The CDR3 sequence is 12 residues long. Trimming shortened V by 3 bases and J by 2 bases, and 2 bases separated the two germline ends. The CDR3 region is CASSIGNQPQHF. The CDR3 bases are TGTGCCAGTAGTATTGGCAATCAGCCCCAGCATTTT.

This clonotype has more than one count but fewer than ten. V usage is TRBV5-1 and J usage is TRBJ1-5; possibly TRBD1 for D (5 bases). Per the germline V gene, CDR1 is SGHRS and CDR2 is YFSETQ. V dropped 4 bases and J dropped 7 bases, with 18 bases sitting between them. The CDR3 is made up of 15 amino acids. CDR3 loop: CASSAGAGEDQPQHF. The CDR3 DNA sequence: TGCGCCAGCAGCGCTGGGGCGGGGGAAGACCAGCCCCAGCATTTT.

Regarding this clonotype: A much larger clone lies a single base off, so this may be a read error. The J gene is TRBJ2-1, the V gene TRBV20-1; possibly TRBD1 or TRBD2 for D (5 bases each). CDR3 size: 9 residues. The germline gives CDR1 DFQATT, CDR2 SNEGSKA (reference sequence). This CDR3 reads CRAGAEQFF. CDR3 sequence (DNA): TGCAGGGCCGGGGCTGAGCAGTTCTTC.

This clonotype was seen only a few times. The rearrangement joins TRBV5-1 to TRBJ2-1; 12 bases are shared with TRBD2. With V trimmed by 4 bases and J by 6 bases, 8 bases remained unmatched. Germline V gives CDR1 SGHRS, CDR2 YFSETQ. This CDR3 contains 16 residues. The CDR3 nucleotides read TGCGCCAGCAGCCCATTGACTAGCGGGAGCGGCAATGAGCAGTTCTTC. It translates to CASSPLTSGSGNEQFF.

This chain links TRBV5-6 with TRBJ2-2; the D gene is possibly TRBD1 (6 bases). The germline gives CDR1 SGHDT, CDR2 YYEEEE. The CDR3 length is 17 residues. The V end lost 1 base, the J end lost 2 bases, and 15 bases lay between the germline ends. CDR3 DNA sequence: TGTGCCAGCAGCTTGCCAACAGGGATTTTTAACACCGGGGAGCTGTTTTTT. Translation: CASSLPTGIFNTGELFF. Complete variable domain (other parts from reference TRBV5-6 and TRBJ2-2): DAGVTQSPTHLIKTRGQQVTLRCSPKSGHDTVSWYQQALGQGPQFIFQYYEEEERQRGNFPDRFSGHQFPNYSSELNVNALLLGDSALYLCASSLPTGIFNTGELFFGEGSRLTVL.

The genes are TRBV29-1 and TRBJ2-3; D not certain. Germline V CDR1 and CDR2: SQVTM, ANQGSEA. The CDR3 totals 14 residues. Between the trimmed V and J ends, which lost 1 base and 0 bases, there was a span of 8 bases. The CDR3: CSVEVRASTDTQYF. The CDR3 coding sequence is TGCAGCGTTGAAGTAAGGGCTAGCACAGATACGCAGTATTTT.

This rearrangement joins TRBV6-1 to TRBJ2-7, with 12 positions matching TRBD2. The junction had 6 bases not matched to a gene; V was cut back by 6 bases and J by 6 bases. Germline CDR1 is MNHNS and CDR2 is SASEGT. The CDR3 consists of 14 residues. CDR3 region: CASSTTSGSFEQYF. CDR3 DNA sequence: TGTGCCAGCAGCACGACTAGCGGGAGCTTCGAGCAGTACTTC.

This clonotype was detected ten times or more. The V gene is TRBV12-3 or TRBV12-4, the J gene TRBJ2-7; D gene ambiguous. The CDR3 is 13 residues long. The germline V and J ends were trimmed by 2 bases and 6 bases, with 11 bases remaining between them. The CDR3 DNA sequence: TGTGCCAGCAGTTTAAGAGGCCTAGGCGAGCAGTACTTC. Translation gives CASSLRGLGEQYF.

The rearrangement uses TRBV7-8 and TRBJ2-3; unclear D gene. Germline CDR1 reads SGHVS; CDR2 reads FQNEAQ. V was pared by 1 base and J by 5 bases, with 10 bases between. There are 14 residues in the CDR3. Here the CDR3 DNA reads TGTGCCAGCAGCTTAGGGCCGGCGGTAGATACGCAGTATTTT. This codes for CASSLGPAVDTQYF. Using reference TRBV7-8 and TRBJ2-3 for the parts outside the CDR3, the full variable domain is GAGVSQSPRYKVAKRGQDVALRCDPISGHVSLFWYQQALGQGPEFLTYFQNEAQLDKSGLPSDRFFAERPEGSVSTLKIQRTQQEDSAVYLCASSLGPAVDTQYFGPGTRLTVL.

This clonotype was seen only a few times. The CDR3 region is CASSNRGDTYNEQFF. Here the CDR3 DNA reads TGTGCCAGCAGCAACAGGGGGGATACCTACAATGAGCAGTTCTTC. This chain connects TRBV6-1 to TRBJ2-1; 8 bases are a match to TRBD1. V was pared by 6 bases and J by 2 bases, with 6 bases of the junction left unmatched. The CDR3 runs 15 residues. The germline V gene encodes CDR1 MNHNS and CDR2 SASEGT.

In this sample, this clonotype turned up many times. The chain employs TRBV7-9 and TRBJ2-2; D not resolved. V lost 0 bases and J lost 14, with 4 bases in between. The length of the CDR3 is 10 residues. Germline V gives CDR1 SEHNR, CDR2 FQNEAQ (reference sequence). The CDR3: CASSLAPLFF. Here the CDR3 DNA reads TGTGCCAGCAGCTTAGCTCCACTGTTTTTT.

This clonotype was picked up a small number of times. The chain is built from TRBV5-1 and TRBJ2-3; D is ambiguous. V was cut by 0 bases and J by 6 bases, with 8 bases left in between. The CDR3 consists of 13 residues. Per the germline V gene, CDR1 is SGHRS and CDR2 is YFSETQ. The CDR3 spells CASSLEAVDTQYF. The CDR3, as DNA: TGCGCCAGCAGCTTGGAGGCAGTGGATACGCAGTATTTT.

This chain uses TRBV4-3 with TRBJ2-7; D possibly matches TRBD1 or TRBD2 (5 bases each). V was pared by 0 bases and J by 2 bases, with 17 bases between. From germline, CDR1 is LGHNA and CDR2 YSLEER. The CDR3 is 17 amino acids. CDR3 sequence (DNA): TGCGCCAGCAGCCAAGAGTATGGGGGTATCGGGACCTACGAGCAGTACTTC. This translates into CASSQEYGGIGTYEQYF.

CDR3 sequence (DNA): TGCGCCAGCAGCCAAAAGACTAGCGGGATAACAACCGGGGAGCTGTTTTTT. As protein: CASSQKTSGITTGELFF. The V and J genes are TRBV4-3 and TRBJ2-2, with TRBD2 matching over 11 bases. CDR1 is LGHNA and CDR2 is YSLEER in the germline V gene. The CDR3 loop spans 17 amino acids. Losses at the gene ends were 2 bases for V and 5 bases for J; bases not matched to a gene: 7.